The 7 T cell receptor beta chains listed next were all sequenced from one sample in a study of OX40 agonist ivuxolimab in advanced cancers. Clones were read by immunoSEQ multiplex PCR, and TCRdb kept only the in-frame ones, dropping some. The sample shows about 89,000 clones, roughly 90% of them seen only once. Material: CD4+ or CD8+ T cells sorted from blood, obtained in a trial of the OX40 agonist ivuxolimab. The receptor set was obtained from an adult with an advanced solid tumor such as melanoma, head and neck, liver or kidney cancer.

The chain recombines TRBV5-8 with TRBJ2-2; D possibly uses TRBD1 or TRBD2 (6 bases each). Germline V gene data show CDR1 as SGHTS and CDR2 as YDEGEE. CDR3 length: 13 amino acids. The V end was cut by 7 bases, the J end by 1 base, with 8 bases between. CDR3 coding DNA: TGTGCCAGCGGGGGGCAGAACACCGGGGAGCTGTTTTTT. This translates into CASGGQNTGELFF.

The CDR3 is CASSFSRAGGWRQETQYF. Written as DNA, the CDR3 is TGTGCCAGCAGCTTCAGTCGAGCGGGGGGTTGGAGGCAAGAGACCCAGTACTTC. V is TRBV5-8 and J is TRBJ2-5; TRBD2 matches 9 bases. CDR3 size: 18 residues. Unmatched junction bases numbered 13, after V lost 2 bases and J lost 2 bases. Germline assignment: CDR1 SGHTS and CDR2 YDEGEE.

The chain couples TRBV11-1 to TRBJ1-1; D ambiguous. The V gene lost 5 bases and the J gene lost 5 bases, with 15 bases spanning the gap. CDR1 SGHAT and CDR2 FQDESV come from the germline V gene (reference sequence). This CDR3 has 14 amino acids. CDR3 DNA sequence: TGTGCCAGCAGCATTAGGACCGTGGGAACTGAAGCTTTCTTT. The encoded protein is CASSIRTVGTEAFF.

The genes are TRBV5-1 and TRBJ2-4; 8 bases align to TRBD2. The germline V gene has CDR1 SGHRS and CDR2 YFSETQ. The CDR3 loop spans 21 amino acids. With 2 bases clipped from V and 1 base from J, the junction kept 20 bases outside the gene matches. The chain's CDR3 is CASSFSSGGLRPGQAKNIQYF. In DNA, the CDR3 is TGCGCCAGCAGCTTCTCCAGCGGGGGTCTCCGGCCTGGTCAGGCCAAAAACATTCAGTACTTC.

V usage is TRBV12-5 and J usage is TRBJ1-2; no reliable D call. CDR3 length: 13 amino acids. Germline-derived CDR1 and CDR2 are LGHNT and FRNRAP. Trimming took off 2 bases at V and 7 bases at J, with 11 bases between the two ends. As DNA, the CDR3 is TGTGCTAGTGGTTTGTCGGCCACGGGTGGCTACACCTTC. The encoded protein is CASGLSATGGYTF.

The chain combines TRBV5-4 with TRBJ2-5; 10 bases agree with TRBD2. J was trimmed by 5 bases and V by 6 bases; bases with no gene match: 13. The CDR3 totals 16 residues. Germline assignment: CDR1 SGHNT and CDR2 YYREEE (reference sequence). In DNA form, the CDR3 reads TGTGCCAGCACCATCGGGAGCGGGGGGGCCAGGGAGACCCAGTACTTC. Residues: CASTIGSGGARETQYF.

The chain joins TRBV2 to TRBJ2-7; 8 bases map to TRBD1. Germline V lookup: CDR1 SNHLY, CDR2 FYNNEI. J gave up 5 bases and V 6 bases, and 12 bases lay outside the gene matches. The CDR3 spans 15 residues. CDR3 bases: TGTGCCAGCAGGGATAGGACAGGGAAGGTCGACGAGCAGTACTTC. It translates to CASRDRTGKVDEQYF.